This T cell receptor beta chain was sequenced for a study of cytomegalovirus exposure and HLA in healthy donors. Germline assignment: CDR1 LNHDA and CDR2 SQIVND (reference sequence). This CDR3 is 12 amino acids long. Trimming removed 6 bases from V and 7 bases from J, with 10 bases in between. Worth noting for this clone: The antigen remains undetermined.

Findings and caveats of the study: Analysis performed later found 16,951 TCR beta sequences associated with HLA alleles at 0.05 false discovery rate. A later look showed TCR association rates differing by HLA locus, highest for DRB1 and lowest for HLA-C. Later work showed greater clonal expansion in HLA-associated TCR beta chains than in equally common others.

The PCR ran on 60 Vbeta and 13 Jbeta primers. Clones were sequenced by immunoSEQ multiplex PCR, and TCRdb holds only the in-frame ones, with some missing. This repertoire shows about 110,000 clones, 82% found once; its top ten account for 1.5% to 2%. Specimen: PBMCs. The TCR originated in a man over 45 in good health and CMV-seronegative. The chain is built from TRBV19 and TRBJ1-5, with a weak D call TRBD1 (6 bases). This CDR3 reads CASRQGFQPQHF. As DNA, the CDR3 is TGTGCCAGTAGGCAGGGGTTCCAGCCCCAGCATTTT.